This T cell receptor beta chain was observed in a study of cytomegalovirus exposure and HLA in healthy donors. This clone was observed a few times. The germline CDR1 and CDR2 sequences are SQVTM and ANQGSEA. V was shortened by 6 bases and J by 7 bases, with 18 bases between the two germline ends. The CDR3 is 13 amino acids. With 60 Vbeta and 13 Jbeta primers, the PCR was carried out. Clones were sequenced by immunoSEQ multiplex PCR, and TCRdb holds only the in-frame ones, with some missing. This table holds around 170,000 clones, roughly 80% found once. The sample comprised PBMCs. This sequence originates from a woman younger than 30 in good health and CMV-seronegative. The chain joins TRBV29-1 to TRBJ1-1; possible D gene TRBD1, 5 bases. The CDR3, as DNA: TGCAGCGTCGCTCACGGGGGAAGGGGTGAAGCTTTCTTT. Protein sequence: CSVAHGGRGEAFF.